This entry lists 8 T cell receptor beta chains sequenced from one sample in a study of breast tumors, draining lymph nodes, adjacent tissues. Breast cancer patients provided tissue from their axillary draining lymph nodes. TCRdb re-called the multiplex PCR reads through MiXCR, storing one row per CDR3 protein. The table lists over 150,000 distinct CDR3 sequences, approximately 31% of them singletons, with more than 4% in the top ten. Sequenced sample: axillary lymph node tissue. The receptors shown here come from a female donor with breast cancer. Some clones in this sample may be carry-over from other donors' samples.

This clonotype was picked up many times. The chain carries TRBV24-1 and TRBJ2-6; weak D call: TRBD1 (5 bases). CDR3 size: 19 residues. The V end was cut by 0 bases, the J end by 0 bases, with 14 bases between. Per germline, CDR1 KGHDR and CDR2 SFDVKD. The CDR3 region has the DNA TGTGCCACCAGTGATTTGATTATACAGGTTATCTCTGGGGCCAACGTCCTGACTTTC. Translating gives CATSDLIIQVISGANVLTF.

In the case of this clonotype: One base away lies a much larger clone, so this may be a sequencing read error. V and J are TRBV12-3 or TRBV12-4 and TRBJ2-5, with 8 positions matching TRBD2. The CDR3 is 19 amino acids. The junction had 24 bases not matched to a gene; V was cut back by 3 bases and J by 9 bases. As DNA, the CDR3 is TGTGCCAGCAGTTTTGTTGTGGGGCGGGGGGCTGTACGACTTGAGGCCCAGTACTTC. Its protein is CASSFVVGRGAVRLEAQYF.

This clonotype appeared many times. The chain is built from TRBV6-2 or TRBV6-3 and TRBJ2-7; 9 bases agree with TRBD1. The V and J ends lost 6 bases and 1 base, in that order; junction bases with no gene match: 1. Germline CDR1 is MNHEY and CDR2 is SVGEGT. The CDR3 extends over 13 amino acids. CDR3 sequence reads: CASRGQGSYEQYF. CDR3 DNA: TGTGCCAGCAGGGGACAGGGATCCTACGAGCAGTACTTC.

This clonotype was detected ten times or more. The chain carries TRBV6-2 or TRBV6-3 and TRBJ2-7; D is tentatively TRBD1 or TRBD2 (5 bases each). CDR1 and CDR2 (germline): MNHEY, SVGEGT. This CDR3 has 14 amino acids. V lost 6 bases and J lost 2, with 14 bases in between. CDR3 in amino acids: CASSRRDGTYEQYF. For the CDR3, the DNA is TGTGCCAGCAGCAGACGGGACGGAACCTACGAGCAGTACTTC.

The sample holds one count of this clonotype. Given a much more abundant clone one base away, this may be a read error. J is TRBJ2-7 and V is TRBV6-6; 12 nucleotides match TRBD2. This CDR3 has 15 amino acids. Germline V gene sequence: CDR1 MNHNY, CDR2 SVGAGI (reference sequence). The trim removed 10 bases at V and 5 bases at J, leaving 12 bases unmatched. CDR3 in amino acids: CANHYLAGGLNEQYF. Written as DNA, the CDR3 is TGTGCCAACCACTATCTAGCGGGGGGGTTAAACGAGCAGTACTTC.

Many counts were recorded for this clonotype. This rearrangement joins TRBV20-1 to TRBJ2-3, with D possibly being TRBD2 (5 bases). Trimming stripped 1 base from V and 6 bases from J, with 17 bases between. Germline CDR1 is DFQATT and CDR2 is SNEGSKA (reference sequence). This CDR3 has 15 amino acids. In DNA form, the CDR3 reads TGCAGTGCTAGAGGTGCTCTCGGAGGCCGGGATACGCAGTATTTT. It codes for CSARGALGGRDTQYF.

In the case of this clonotype: A much larger clone lies one base from this, so it may be a read error. V and J are TRBV6-2 or TRBV6-3 and TRBJ2-5; D unresolved. The CDR3 runs 14 residues. The V gene's germline CDR1 is MNHEY and CDR2 SVGEGT. CDR3 coding DNA: TGTGCCAGCAGTTACTCTGACTGGCGAGAGGCCCAGTACTTC. Residues: CASSYSDWREAQYF.

J is TRBJ2-7 and V is TRBV5-1, with D unclear. Per the germline V gene, CDR1 is SGHRS and CDR2 is YFSETQ. This CDR3 region has 13 residues. With 0 bases removed from V and 6 bases from J, the gap between germline ends came to 10 bases. The chain's CDR3 is CASSLEAAGEQYF. CDR3 in DNA: TGCGCCAGCAGCTTGGAGGCCGCAGGCGAGCAGTACTTC.